Listed below are T cell receptor beta chains from one sample, sequenced in a study of blood T cells in healthy people across ages. A single record per CDR3 protein comes from TCRdb applying MiXCR to the 5' RACE reads. The table records fewer than 2,000,000 distinct CDR3 sequences, 34% of them present only once. Sequencing used blood. These receptors originate from a woman in her twenties or thirties in good health. The CDR3 runs from the conserved cysteine through the conserved F or W. D genes are given only for firm matches. Clone size is stated in some rows and not others, as once, few, many or a class when expanded.

d_gene	v_gene	abundance	j_gene	CDR3nt	CDR3aa
.	TRBV7-9	.	TRBJ1-2	TGTGCCGGCAGCTTAGATGGGGGTCGTGGCTACACCTTC	CAGSLDGGRGYTF
.	TRBV14	.	TRBJ1-2	TGTGCCAGCAGCCAAGTAAACAGCATAAACTATGGCTACACCTTC	CASSQVNSINYGYTF
.	TRBV3-1	.	TRBJ1-4	TGTGCCAGCAGTCCGACTGGGCCGCGGTTGGTGGAAAAACTGTTTTTT	CASSPTGPRLVEKLFF
.	TRBV5-1	.	TRBJ2-3	TGCGCCAGCAGCTTGGACTCCGGAGATACGCGGTATTTT	CASSLDSGDTRYF
.	TRBV29-1	many	TRBJ2-5	TGCAGCGTTGGGGGGACAGGAGGCCGAGCGGGAGGCGAAGAGACCCAGTACTTC	CSVGGTGGRAGGEETQYF
TRBD2	TRBV5-1	many	TRBJ2-1	TGCGCCAGCAGCTCAGACGGGACTAGCACCTACAATGAGCAGTTCTTC	CASSSDGTSTYNEQFF
TRBD1	TRBV12-3/TRBV12-4	few	TRBJ2-5	TGTGCCAGCACCACAGGGGGCTTGTACCAAGAGACCCAGTACTTC	CASTTGGLYQETQYF
.	TRBV30	.	TRBJ2-5	TGTGCCTGGAGTAAGGGGACCTCGGGGACCCAGTACTTC	CAWSKGTSGTQYF
TRBD1	TRBV4-1	once	TRBJ1-2	TGCGCCAGCAGCCAATGGTATTCAGGGGGCGACAGCTATGGCTACACCTTC	CASSQWYSGGDSYGYTF
TRBD1	TRBV6-5	.	TRBJ1-1	TGTGCCAGCCACAGGGGGCCTTACACTGAAGCTTTCTTT	CASHRGPYTEAFF
.	TRBV27	.	TRBJ2-1	TGTGCCAGCAGTCCATCGACTTCCCGTGGGAATGAGCAGTTCTTC	CASSPSTSRGNEQFF
TRBD2	TRBV6-6	few	TRBJ2-5	TGTGCCAGCAGTCGAGTAGCGGGGGGACAAGAGACCCAGTACTTC	CASSRVAGGQETQYF
.	TRBV27	.	TRBJ2-5	TGTGCCAGCAGTACCACGGGAGTCCGGCAGTACTTC	CASSTTGVRQYF
.	TRBV20-1	few	TRBJ1-2	TGCAGTGCACCGGGCCGCCAGTCTGGCTACACCTTC	CSAPGRQSGYTF
TRBD1	TRBV4-1	.	TRBJ1-4	TGCGCCAGCAGCCCGGCGAGCAGGGGGCCTGAAAAACTGTTTTTT	CASSPASRGPEKLFF
TRBD1	TRBV11-2	few	TRBJ2-5	TGTGCCAGCAGCTTAGTTTCGGCAGGGGGCTTACGAGAGACCCAGTACTTC	CASSLVSAGGLRETQYF
TRBD2	TRBV20-1	.	TRBJ2-1	TGCAGTGCTAGAGATGGGAGGACTAGCGGGAGGGCTGAGCAGTTCTTC	CSARDGRTSGRAEQFF
.	TRBV12-3/TRBV12-4	.	TRBJ2-3	TGTGCCAGCAGTTTACGCCGCCGGGATACGCAGTATTTT	CASSLRRRDTQYF
.	TRBV20-1	few	TRBJ2-3	TGCAGTGCACGTCCGGGACATATCACAGATACGCAGTATTTT	CSARPGHITDTQYF
TRBD2	TRBV4-1	.	TRBJ2-5	TGCGCCAGCAGCCCCGCCCGAGCGGGGGACCAGGAGACCCAGTACTTC	CASSPARAGDQETQYF
.	TRBV11-2	.	TRBJ2-7	TGTGCCAGCAGCTTGAGACTGTTCGGATACGAGCAGTACTTC	CASSLRLFGYEQYF
TRBD1	TRBV4-2	few	TRBJ2-1	TGTGCCAGCAGCCCCCCCGGGACAGATAAGAGGAATGAGCAGTTCTTC	CASSPPGTDKRNEQFF
TRBD1	TRBV5-5	few	TRBJ2-5	TGTACCAGCAGCCGTGACAGGGAAAGAGAGACCCAGTACTTC	CTSSRDRERETQYF
TRBD2	TRBV18	.	TRBJ2-1	TGTGCCAGCTCACCCTCAGGGACTAGCGGGGGGGCAATGGAGCAGTTCTTC	CASSPSGTSGGAMEQFF
.	TRBV20-1	.	TRBJ1-2	TGCAGTGCCGAACAGAGAGGCTATGGCTACACCTTC	CSAEQRGYGYTF
.	TRBV4-1	few	TRBJ1-5	TGCGCCAGCAGCCAAGAACCCCACGGAGGCAATCAGCCCCAGCATTTT	CASSQEPHGGNQPQHF
.	TRBV20-1	.	TRBJ1-5	TGCAGTGCTAGCTTTAGGGGGAAAGGTCAGCCCCAGCATTTT	CSASFRGKGQPQHF
.	TRBV11-2	.	TRBJ2-1	TGTGCCAGCAGCCCGATGACAGGGAGGGACAATGAGCAGTTCTTC	CASSPMTGRDNEQFF
.	TRBV29-1	few	TRBJ1-1	TGCAGCGTTGAAGGGGGGCCCACTGAAGCTTTCTTT	CSVEGGPTEAFF
TRBD2	TRBV13	.	TRBJ2-3	TGTGCCAGCAGCGGGGCGGGGGGCGAAATCACAGATACGCAGTATTTT	CASSGAGGEITDTQYF
TRBD2	TRBV20-1	.	TRBJ2-1	TGCAGTGGGGAGACTAGCGGGAGATCGGCTGAGCAGTTCTTC	CSGETSGRSAEQFF
.	TRBV12-3/TRBV12-4	.	TRBJ2-7	TGTGCCAGCAGCCGGAACCGGGACTTAAGCTCCTACGAGCAGTACTTC	CASSRNRDLSSYEQYF
.	TRBV27	.	TRBJ1-5	TGTGCCAGCAGTCCGGACAGATACAATCAGCCCCAGCATTTT	CASSPDRYNQPQHF